This T cell receptor beta chain came from a study of metastatic and nonmetastatic thyroid tumors. CDR3 size: 11 residues. Germline V gives CDR1 SNHLY, CDR2 FYNNEI. V was cut by 8 bases and J by 17 bases, with 18 bases left in between. The entire patient cohort was treatment-naive prior to thyroid surgery. TCRdb redid the clone calls on the PCR reads using MiXCR. This repertoire shows more than 40,000 clones, around 15% found once; its top ten account for approximately 20%. The rearrangement links TRBV2 to TRBJ2-2; the D gene is possibly TRBD2 (5 bases). The sequencing input was blood. The receptor's source is a female donor with papillary thyroid cancer or a benign thyroid nodule (not recorded which). Some clones in this sample may be carry-over from other donors' samples. The CDR3 DNA follows: TGTGCCAGCGGTTACACCGGGGAGCCATTTTTT. Encoded protein: CASGYTGEPFF.